This T cell receptor beta chain was sequenced for a study of technical replicates of blood from a few donors (dated by TCRdb to 2016 to 2017). The CDR3 has 13 amino acids, counting the end cysteine and phenylalanine. Solely the CDR3 DNA is kept, with 39 bases framed from the first base. CDR1 and CDR2 were assigned from the germline V gene as SGDLS and YYNGEE. V is pruned by 4 bases and J by 9 bases, leaving 6 bases of the junction without a gene match. Worth noting for this clone: Its antigen is unknown. The record has no base qualities; no much larger clone is one base away.

The library was generated by the immunoSEQ multiplex PCR assay. TCRdb re-hosts the immuneACCESS table, in-frame sequences only. Its copies lack some clones; in the studies checked, an unresolved V gene accounts for under half of them, and the cause for the rest is not known. This sample comprises 72,000 or so clones, roughly 94% of them detected only once. The ten biggest clones cover over 0.35% of the sample. This receptor was identified in a human donor in good health. Sequenced: T cells isolated from PBMCs. The rearranged chain carries TRBV9 and TRBJ2-1, and 8 junctional nucleotides match TRBD1. The CDR3 reads CASSWTGYGEQFF. DNA sequence: TGTGCCAGCAGCTGGACAGGGTACGGTGAGCAGTTCTTC.